A selection of T cell receptor beta chains follows, all from one sample in a study of tumor-infiltrating lymphocytes in primary liver carcinoma. TCRdb independently ran MiXCR on the multiplex PCR reads; one entry per CDR3 protein. The table lists under 110,000 distinct CDR3 sequences, about 63% of them singletons. The sequencing sample was made of liver tumor tissue from sampling region 2. These receptor sequences come from a woman aged 55-75 years with primary liver carcinoma and hepatitis B virus infection. CDR3s include the opening cysteine and the closing phenylalanine or tryptophan. Fields, in order: CDR3 length, V gene, J gene, CDR3 protein.

13	TRBV11-2	TRBJ1-1	CTSSLEEGTEAFF
17	TRBV11-3	TRBJ2-1	CVSSLDRGERGVDEQFF
15	TRBV6-6	TRBJ2-3	CASSPRDRGTDTQYF
17	TRBV11-2	TRBJ2-1	CASSRRLGEGPGDEQFF
15	TRBV12-3/TRBV12-4	TRBJ1-1	CASSFRTGGNTEVFF
12	TRBV28	TRBJ1-1	CASSLRALGAFF
16	TRBV7-8	TRBJ2-1	CAGSPWRLSFYNGRFF
19	TRBV12-3/TRBV12-4	TRBJ1-4	CASTLKPLSTGGHQEKLFF
15	TRBV11-3	TRBJ2-1	CASSPGTGGDYEQFF
12	TRBV12-3/TRBV12-4	TRBJ2-3	CASSVGEDTQYF
15	TRBV11-3	TRBJ2-3	CASSQGKGTTDTQYF
13	TRBV28	TRBJ1-2	CASSQTGKHGYTF
13	TRBV6-5	TRBJ2-7	CASSYMLNYEQYF
15	TRBV28	TRBJ2-2	CATRGTEVVTGELFF
13	TRBV11-2	TRBJ2-7	CASSLGGLAVQYF
12	TRBV28	TRBJ2-7	CASSLGAYEQYF
15	TRBV11-2	TRBJ2-4	CASGVSHLAKNIQYF
13	TRBV11-2	TRBJ2-7	CAISRARAYEQYF
17	TRBV5-6	TRBJ1-6	CASTSGRGGRYNSPLHF
14	TRBV5-4	TRBJ1-2	CASSWDRDNYCYIF
15	TRBV6-1	TRBJ2-2	CASSPGRRNAGELFF
18	TRBV5-6	TRBJ2-1	CASSLAILAGSFYNEQFF
11	TRBV20-1	TRBJ1-2	CSARRQYGYTF
21	TRBV7-9	TRBJ2-6	CASSLVFATGAISSGANVMTF
14	TRBV12-3/TRBV12-4	TRBJ1-1	CVSSPQGGLTEAFF
18	TRBV6-5	TRBJ2-1	CASSYGRGISGRVNEQFF
13	TRBV6-5	TRBJ2-1	CASCSGTGTPSFF
15	TRBV28	TRBJ1-2	CASSFSTGFDYGYTF
15	TRBV7-6	TRBJ2-5	CANSSQSTPQETQYF
12	TRBV29-1	TRBJ1-3	CSVMGSGNTIYF
15	TRBV6-1	TRBJ2-3	CASSHRGFRTDTQYF
14	TRBV29-1	TRBJ2-3	CSVNRGGYTDTQYF
11	TRBV12-3/TRBV12-4	TRBJ2-7	CANTPGTEQYF
14	TRBV10-3	TRBJ1-1	CTIKARSQDTETFF
19	TRBV28	TRBJ2-1	CGSSGTSGRVQRTYNEQFF
14	TRBV4-2	TRBJ2-2	CASLGGGDTGELFF